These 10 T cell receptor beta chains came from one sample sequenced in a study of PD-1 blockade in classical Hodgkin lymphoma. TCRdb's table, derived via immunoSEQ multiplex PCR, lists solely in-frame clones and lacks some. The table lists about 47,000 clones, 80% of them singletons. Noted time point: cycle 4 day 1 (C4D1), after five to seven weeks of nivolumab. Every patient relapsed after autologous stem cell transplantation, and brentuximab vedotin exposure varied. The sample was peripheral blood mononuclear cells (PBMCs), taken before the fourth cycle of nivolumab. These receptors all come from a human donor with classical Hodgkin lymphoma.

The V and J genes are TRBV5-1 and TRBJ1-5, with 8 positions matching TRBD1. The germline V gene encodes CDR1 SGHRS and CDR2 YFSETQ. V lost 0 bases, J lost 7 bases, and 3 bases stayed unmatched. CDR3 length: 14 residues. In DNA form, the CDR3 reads TGCGCCAGCAGCTTGGATGCAGGGGGCCAGCCCCAGCATTTT. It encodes CASSLDAGGQPQHF. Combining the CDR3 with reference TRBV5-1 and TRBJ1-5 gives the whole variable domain KAGVTQTPRYLIKTRGQQVTLSCSPISGHRSVSWYQQTPGQGLQFLFEYFSETQRNKGNFPGRFSGRQFSNSRSEMNVSTLELGDSALYLCASSLDAGGQPQHFGDGTRLSIL.

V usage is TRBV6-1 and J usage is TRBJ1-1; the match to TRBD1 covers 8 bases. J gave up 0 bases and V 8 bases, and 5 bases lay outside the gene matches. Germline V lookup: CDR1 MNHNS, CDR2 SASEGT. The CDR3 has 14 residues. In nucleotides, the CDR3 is TGTGCCAGCGACAGGGGCCCCATGAACACTGAAGCTTTCTTT. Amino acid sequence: CASDRGPMNTEAFF.

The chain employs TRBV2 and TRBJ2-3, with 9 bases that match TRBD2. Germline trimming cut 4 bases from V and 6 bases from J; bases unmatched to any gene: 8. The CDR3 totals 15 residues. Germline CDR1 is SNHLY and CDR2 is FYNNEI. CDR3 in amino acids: CASSVRLAAVDTQYF. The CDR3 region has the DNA TGTGCCAGCAGTGTTCGACTAGCGGCAGTGGATACGCAGTATTTT.

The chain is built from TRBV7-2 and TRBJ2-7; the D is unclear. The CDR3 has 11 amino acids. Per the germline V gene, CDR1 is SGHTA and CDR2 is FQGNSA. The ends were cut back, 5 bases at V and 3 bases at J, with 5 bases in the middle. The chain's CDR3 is CASSPYYEQYF. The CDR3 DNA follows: TGTGCCAGCAGCCCCTACTACGAGCAGTACTTC.

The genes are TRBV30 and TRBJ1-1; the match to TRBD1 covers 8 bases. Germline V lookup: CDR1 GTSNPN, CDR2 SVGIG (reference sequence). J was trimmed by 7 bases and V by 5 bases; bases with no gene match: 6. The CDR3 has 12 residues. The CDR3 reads CAWEGQAVEAFF. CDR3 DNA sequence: TGTGCCTGGGAGGGACAGGCGGTTGAAGCTTTCTTT.

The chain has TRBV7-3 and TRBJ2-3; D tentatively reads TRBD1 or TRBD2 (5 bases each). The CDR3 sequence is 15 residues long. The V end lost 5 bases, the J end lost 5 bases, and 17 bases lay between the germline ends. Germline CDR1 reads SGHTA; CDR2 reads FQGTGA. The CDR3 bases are TGTGCCAGCAGCCCGAGGGTAGGGGAGATAGATACGCAGTATTTT. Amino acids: CASSPRVGEIDTQYF.

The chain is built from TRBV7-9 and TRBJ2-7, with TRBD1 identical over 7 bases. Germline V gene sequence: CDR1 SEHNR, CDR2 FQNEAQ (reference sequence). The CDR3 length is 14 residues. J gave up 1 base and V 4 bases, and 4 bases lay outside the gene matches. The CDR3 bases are TGTGCCAGCAGCTGGAGACAGGGTTCCTACGAGCAGTACTTC. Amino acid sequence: CASSWRQGSYEQYF. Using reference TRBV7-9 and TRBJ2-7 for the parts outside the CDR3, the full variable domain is DTGVSQNPRHKITKRGQNVTFRCDPISEHNRLYWYRQTLGQGPEFLTYFQNEAQLEKSRLLSDRFSAERPKGSFSTLEIQRTEQGDSAMYLCASSWRQGSYEQYFGPGTRLTVT.

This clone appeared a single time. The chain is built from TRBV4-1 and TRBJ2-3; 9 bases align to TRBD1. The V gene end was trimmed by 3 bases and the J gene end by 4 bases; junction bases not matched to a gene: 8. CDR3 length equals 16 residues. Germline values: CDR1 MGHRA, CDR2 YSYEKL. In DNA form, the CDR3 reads TGCGCCAGCAGCCACCTGACAGGGGGGGCGGCAGATACGCAGTATTTT. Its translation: CASSHLTGGAADTQYF.

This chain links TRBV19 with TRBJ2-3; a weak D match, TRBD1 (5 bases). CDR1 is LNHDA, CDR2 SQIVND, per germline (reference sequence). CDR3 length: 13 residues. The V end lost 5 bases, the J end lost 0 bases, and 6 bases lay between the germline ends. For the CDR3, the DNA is TGTGCCAGTAGTCAGGGTAGCACAGATACGCAGTATTTT. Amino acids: CASSQGSTDTQYF.

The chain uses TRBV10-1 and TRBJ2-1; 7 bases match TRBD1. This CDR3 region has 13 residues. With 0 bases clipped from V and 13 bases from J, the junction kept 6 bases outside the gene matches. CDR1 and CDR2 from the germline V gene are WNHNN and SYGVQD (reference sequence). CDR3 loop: CASSESLGQTQFF. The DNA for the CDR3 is TGCGCCAGCAGTGAGTCCCTGGGACAGACACAGTTCTTC.